The 10 T cell receptor beta chains below were found in one sample sequenced in a study of early T cells in non-severe SARS-CoV-2 infection (dated by TCRdb to the early 2020s). Receptor amplification or capture employed 5' RACE. Reads for this sample came from a NextSeq 500. In TCRdb, the public reads were trimmed at Q25 with fastp and aligned with MiXCR, with productive beta chains retained. Every CDR3 protein is listed once, alongside the most common genes and DNA of its rows. Within this sample are 45,000 to 60,000 distinct CDR3 sequences, with about 10% of them counted one time only. The ten biggest clones cover under 5% of the sample. Sequencing was done on a sample of whole blood. The source is an adult who was a healthcare worker with PCR-confirmed SARS-CoV-2 infection or an uninfected control (not recorded which).

This clonotype was observed a few times. This rearrangement joins TRBV20-1 to TRBJ1-2, with 10 nucleotides matching TRBD1. There are 15 residues in the CDR3. Germline V CDR1 and CDR2: DFQATT, SNEGSKA (reference sequence). V gave up 4 bases and J gave up 3 bases; unmatched junction bases: 8. CDR3 sequence (DNA): TGCAGTGCTATAGCGCCGGGACAGGGGCACTATGGCTACACCTTC. Translated: CSAIAPGQGHYGYTF.

This clonotype occurred many times. The chain links TRBV19 to TRBJ2-3; D unclear. Germline CDR1 reads LNHDA; CDR2 reads SQIVND (reference sequence). CDR3 length equals 14 residues. Trimming removed 5 bases at V and 2 bases at J, with 11 bases between. CDR3 loop: CASSVGSYTDTQYF. CDR3 bases: TGTGCCAGTAGTGTCGGCAGCTACACAGATACGCAGTATTTT.

This clonotype was observed a handful of times. The CDR3 sequence is CASSAYRLSTDTQYF. The CDR3 nucleotides are TGTGCCAGCAGCGCCTACAGGCTAAGCACAGATACGCAGTATTTT. The chain employs TRBV11-2 and TRBJ2-3, with D perhaps matching TRBD1 (5 bases). CDR1 SGHAT and CDR2 FQNNGV come from the germline V gene. The CDR3 contains 15 residues. Trimming removed 5 bases from V and 0 bases from J, with 12 bases in between.

This sequence joins TRBV7-9 and TRBJ2-7; perhaps TRBD2 as D (5 bases). The germline gives CDR1 SEHNR, CDR2 FQNEAQ (reference sequence). The V gene lost 7 bases and the J gene lost 6 bases, with 16 bases spanning the gap. The CDR3 extends over 13 amino acids. CDR3 nucleotides: TGTGCCAGCACCCTAACGCGGGCTTCCGAGCAGTACTTC. It yields the protein CASTLTRASEQYF.

The table lists this clonotype with a few counts. The chain carries TRBV7-9 and TRBJ1-4; D unresolved. The V end was cut by 5 bases, the J end by 4 bases, with 14 bases between. The germline CDR1 and CDR2 sequences are SEHNR and FQNEAQ (reference sequence). The CDR3 is made up of 15 amino acids. The CDR3 region is CASSPPFRNNEKLFF. DNA of the CDR3: TGTGCCAGCAGCCCCCCGTTCAGGAATAATGAAAAACTGTTTTTT.

This clonotype was observed many times. V is TRBV10-3 and J is TRBJ1-5; D not resolved. In germline, CDR1 is ENHRY, CDR2 SYGVKD. The CDR3 has 16 amino acids. V shed 2 bases and J shed 0 bases, with 11 bases lying between them. The CDR3: CAISEQAQNSNQPQHF. CDR3 in DNA: TGTGCCATCAGTGAGCAGGCCCAGAATAGCAATCAGCCCCAGCATTTT.

Ten or more counts support this clonotype. The V call is TRBV3-1, the J call TRBJ2-7, with 10 bases matching TRBD2. The germline V gene has CDR1 LGHDT and CDR2 YNNKEL (reference sequence). CDR3 length: 16 residues. Trimming cost V 3 bases and J 4 bases; bases outside gene matches: 9. CDR3 protein: CASSHPAGGPPYEQYF. The CDR3 region has the DNA TGTGCCAGCAGCCATCCAGCGGGAGGGCCGCCATACGAGCAGTACTTC.

There are many counts of this clonotype. J is TRBJ2-3 and V is TRBV7-6; the D is unclear. Germline V gene data show CDR1 as SGHVS and CDR2 as FNYEAQ. The CDR3 covers 13 residues. Trimming pared 0 bases from V and 8 bases from J, leaving 9 bases between. The CDR3 DNA is TGTGCCAGCAGCTTAGCTGAGATGGGTACGCAGTATTTT. Protein: CASSLAEMGTQYF.

This chain uses TRBV29-1 with TRBJ2-1; TRBD2 agrees at 7 bases. The CDR3 loop spans 14 amino acids. CDR1 SQVTM and CDR2 ANQGSEA come from the germline V gene. The trim removed 4 bases at V and 7 bases at J, leaving 10 bases unmatched. The CDR3 region has the DNA TGCAGCGTTGGCCCTAGCGGAGTTGGGAATGAGCAGTTCTTC. It translates to CSVGPSGVGNEQFF.

Ten or more counts support this clonotype. J is TRBJ2-5 and V is TRBV29-1; 9 bases line up with TRBD1. In germline, CDR1 is SQVTM, CDR2 ANQGSEA. The V gene end was trimmed by 3 bases and the J gene end by 0 bases; junction bases not matched to a gene: 2. The CDR3 is made up of 14 amino acids. The CDR3 protein is CSVEGQGNQETQYF. DNA of the CDR3: TGCAGCGTTGAGGGACAGGGAAACCAAGAGACCCAGTACTTC.